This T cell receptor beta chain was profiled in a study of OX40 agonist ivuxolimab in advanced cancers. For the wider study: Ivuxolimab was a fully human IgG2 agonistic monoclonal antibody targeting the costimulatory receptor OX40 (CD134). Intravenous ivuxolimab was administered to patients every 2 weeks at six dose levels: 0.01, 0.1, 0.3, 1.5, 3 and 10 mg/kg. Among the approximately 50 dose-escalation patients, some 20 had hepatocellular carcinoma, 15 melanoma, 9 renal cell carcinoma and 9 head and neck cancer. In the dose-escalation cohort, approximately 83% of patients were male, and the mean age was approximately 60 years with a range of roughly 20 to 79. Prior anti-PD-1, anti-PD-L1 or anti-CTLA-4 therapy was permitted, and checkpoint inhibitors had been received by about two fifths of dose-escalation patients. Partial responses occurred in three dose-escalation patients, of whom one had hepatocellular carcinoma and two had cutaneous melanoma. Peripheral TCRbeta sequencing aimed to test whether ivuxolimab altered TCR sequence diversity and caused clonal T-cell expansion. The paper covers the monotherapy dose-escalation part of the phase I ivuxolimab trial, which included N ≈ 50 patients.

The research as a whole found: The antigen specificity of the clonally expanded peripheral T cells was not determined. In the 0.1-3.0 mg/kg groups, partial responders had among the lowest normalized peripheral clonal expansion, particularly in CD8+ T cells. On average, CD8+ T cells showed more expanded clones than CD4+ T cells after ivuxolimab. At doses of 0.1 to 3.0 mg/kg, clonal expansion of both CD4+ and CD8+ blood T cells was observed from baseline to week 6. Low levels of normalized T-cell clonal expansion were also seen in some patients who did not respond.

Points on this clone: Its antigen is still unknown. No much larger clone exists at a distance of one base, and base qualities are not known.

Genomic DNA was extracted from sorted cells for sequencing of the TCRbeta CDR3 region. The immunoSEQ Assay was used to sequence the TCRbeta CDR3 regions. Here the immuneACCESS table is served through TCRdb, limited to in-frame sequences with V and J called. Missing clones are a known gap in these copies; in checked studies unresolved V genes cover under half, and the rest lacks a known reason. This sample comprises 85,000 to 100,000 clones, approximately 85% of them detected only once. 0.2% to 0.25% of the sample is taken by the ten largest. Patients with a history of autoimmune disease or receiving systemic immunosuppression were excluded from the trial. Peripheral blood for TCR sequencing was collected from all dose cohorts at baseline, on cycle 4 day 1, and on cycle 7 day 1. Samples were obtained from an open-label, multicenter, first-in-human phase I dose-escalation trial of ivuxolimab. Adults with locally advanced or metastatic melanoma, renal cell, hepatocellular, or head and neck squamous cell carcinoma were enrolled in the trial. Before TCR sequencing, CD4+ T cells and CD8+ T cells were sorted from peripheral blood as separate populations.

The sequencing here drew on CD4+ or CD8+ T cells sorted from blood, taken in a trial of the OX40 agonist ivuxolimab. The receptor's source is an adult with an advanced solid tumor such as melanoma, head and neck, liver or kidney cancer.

The encoded CDR3 is CASSSPGQSGANVLTF. The nucleotides are TGTGCCAGCAGTTCCCCAGGACAGTCTGGGGCCAACGTCCTGACTTTC. In this chain, TRBV28 is recombined with TRBJ2-6; the D gene is perhaps TRBD1, from 6 matching bases. Spanning cysteine to phenylalanine, the CDR3 consists of 16 amino acids. The retained sequence is limited to the CDR3, 48 bases, with the frame set at the first base. Between the V and J ends, shortened by 4 bases and 1 base respectively, the junction contains 11 bases. Taken from the germline V gene, the CDR1 and CDR2 loops are MDHEN and SYDVKM.